This entry lists 20 T cell receptor beta chains sequenced from one sample in a study of PD-L1 blockade in urothelial cancer. Here immunoSEQ multiplex PCR was the method, and the copy in TCRdb shows in-frame clones only, minus some. The profile covers about 88,000 clones, with 90% to 95% appearing a single time and approximately 9% taken by the ten largest. The sequences come from PBMCs, collected around atezolizumab (anti-PD-L1) treatment. These receptors all stem from a man between 60 and 70 years old with urothelial cancer.

The J gene is TRBJ1-2, the V gene TRBV7-8; a weak D match, TRBD1 (6 bases). Trimming took 6 bases from V and 1 from J, leaving 21 bases between them. The CDR3 totals 17 residues. Germline lookup yields CDR1 SGHVS and CDR2 FQNEAQ. The CDR3 region is CASSPMGGAGGNYGYTF. The DNA for the CDR3 is TGTGCCAGCAGTCCGATGGGGGGGGCAGGAGGTAACTATGGCTACACCTTC.

This clone was seen only a few times. This rearrangement joins TRBV6-7 to TRBJ2-3; 9 bases agree with TRBD2. TRBV6-7 is an ORF for which the function is uncertain. The CDR3 has 15 amino acids. Trimming removed 7 bases from V and 4 bases from J; junction bases left unmatched: 9. DNA of the CDR3: TGTGCCAGCAATACGTTAGCGGGAGTCCCAGATACGCAGTATTTT. The encoded protein is CASNTLAGVPDTQYF.

This chain links TRBV4-3 with TRBJ2-2; 10 nucleotides match TRBD2. Germline CDR1 and CDR2: LGHNA and YSLEER. This CDR3 contains 18 residues. The ends lost 4 bases at V and 4 bases at J; junction bases unmatched: 12. CDR3 bases: TGCGCCAGCAGCCTATCCCTCTTAGCGGGAGGAACCACCGGGGAGCTGTTTTTT. Its protein product is CASSLSLLAGGTTGELFF.

The V call is TRBV4-3, the J call TRBJ2-2; 8 bases are shared with TRBD1. V was clipped by 4 bases and J by 2 bases; unmatched bases: 9. The germline gives CDR1 LGHNA, CDR2 YSLEER. The CDR3 spans 17 residues. The CDR3 is CASSPPRQGLNTGELFF. CDR3 DNA: TGCGCCAGCAGCCCACCGAGACAGGGGCTAAACACCGGGGAGCTGTTTTTT.

The chain links TRBV19 to TRBJ1-2; possible D gene TRBD1, 5 bases. Per germline, CDR1 LNHDA and CDR2 SQIVND (reference sequence). V lost 3 bases to trimming and J lost 8 bases, with 13 bases between them. This CDR3 comprises 13 residues. CDR3 protein: CASSMQGVGGYTF. The CDR3 DNA reads as TGTGCCAGTAGTATGCAAGGGGTAGGAGGCTACACCTTC.

The DNA for the CDR3 is TGTGCCAGCAGCCTAATACCGGGACAGGCCAACTATGGCTACACCTTC. Amino acids: CASSLIPGQANYGYTF. V gene TRBV5-5 combines with J gene TRBJ1-2; 8 bases are shared with TRBD1. V trimming: 4 bases; J trimming: 2 bases; junction bases outside the gene matches: 10. CDR1 and CDR2 (germline): SGHKS, YYEKEE (reference sequence). The CDR3 runs to 16 residues. Looking up the rest from reference TRBV5-5 and TRBJ1-2 gives the full variable domain: DAGVTQSPTHLIKTRGQQVTLRCSPISGHKSVSWYQQVLGQGPQFIFQYYEKEERGRGNFPDRFSARQFPNYSSELNVNALLLGDSALYLCASSLIPGQANYGYTFGSGTRLTVV.

The genes are TRBV10-3 and TRBJ2-7, with a tentative D call TRBD1 (6 bases). The CDR3 is made up of 14 amino acids. Looked up from germline, CDR1 is ENHRY and CDR2 is SYGVKD. V lost 5 bases to trimming and J lost 5 bases, with 16 bases between them. CDR3 in amino acids: CAISPQGSKDEQYF. The CDR3 DNA is TGTGCCATCAGTCCTCAGGGGAGTAAGGACGAGCAGTACTTC.

The chain joins TRBV28 to TRBJ2-1; D might be TRBD1 (5 bases). Germline V CDR1 and CDR2: MDHEN, SYDVKM. The length of the CDR3 is 15 residues. V was clipped by 6 bases and J by 6 bases, with 18 bases between them. This chain's CDR3 is CASSPQGRAVNEQFF. The CDR3 DNA sequence: TGTGCCAGCAGCCCCCAGGGCAGGGCAGTCAATGAGCAGTTCTTC.

V gene TRBV20-1 combines with J gene TRBJ2-7, with D perhaps TRBD1 (6 bases). The CDR3 length is 11 residues. The germline V gene encodes CDR1 DFQATT and CDR2 SNEGSKA (reference sequence). V was trimmed by 6 bases and J by 6 bases, leaving 12 bases between them. The CDR3 region has the DNA TGCAGTGCGATGGAAGGGGGCGAGCAGTACTTC. Protein sequence: CSAMEGGEQYF.

The chain links TRBV11-3 to TRBJ2-3; 7 bases match TRBD2. The ends lost 4 bases at V and 0 bases at J; junction bases unmatched: 7. Germline assignment: CDR1 SGHNT and CDR2 YENEEA. The CDR3 length is 16 residues. The CDR3: CASSSGRESSTDTQYF. The DNA of the CDR3 is TGTGCCAGCAGCTCAGGGAGGGAGTCTAGCACAGATACGCAGTATTTT.

J is TRBJ2-7 and V is TRBV18; 8 nucleotides align to TRBD2. Germline V lookup: CDR1 KGHSH, CDR2 LQKENI. The CDR3 sequence is 13 residues long. The ends lost 3 bases at V and 7 bases at J; junction bases unmatched: 5. The CDR3 DNA follows: TGTGCCAGCTCACCTAGCGGGATTCAGGAGCAGTACTTC. Translation: CASSPSGIQEQYF.

This clone was counted a single time. This chain joins TRBV6-1 and TRBJ2-1, with D maybe TRBD2 (6 bases). Trimming removed 2 bases from V and 5 bases from J, with 13 bases in between. The CDR3 loop spans 15 amino acids. Germline CDR1 MNHNS, CDR2 SASEGT. In DNA, the CDR3 is TGTGCCAGCAGTGAACAAGCGGGTGTCAACAATGAGCAGTTCTTC. This gives the protein CASSEQAGVNNEQFF.

This clone occurred once. The rearrangement uses TRBV19 and TRBJ1-4; D is possibly TRBD1 (5 bases). V was pared by 5 bases and J by 5 bases, with 15 bases between. Per germline, CDR1 LNHDA and CDR2 SQIVND (reference sequence). The CDR3 length is 15 residues. The CDR3 nucleotides read TGTGCCAGTAGTTACTCGACAGATGGAAATGAAAAACTGTTTTTT. Translation: CASSYSTDGNEKLFF.

Details on this clone: At one end the junction does not follow the germline gene, possibly because of a read error. This chain joins TRBV7-2 and TRBJ1-2; 9 nucleotides match TRBD1. Germline CDR1 is SGHTA and CDR2 is FQGNSA. CDR3 length equals 17 residues. This CDR3 is CASSAGQGSPPGGEGDF. Written as DNA, the CDR3 is TGTGCCAGCAGCGCGGGACAGGGTTCTCCTCCGGGGGGTGAGGGGGACTTC.

The J gene is TRBJ1-1, the V gene TRBV29-1; perhaps TRBD1 as D (5 bases). CDR1 is SQVTM and CDR2 is ANQGSEA in the germline V gene. The germline V and J ends were trimmed by 3 bases and 10 bases, with 15 bases remaining between them. CDR3 length: 12 amino acids. CDR3 residues: CSVDRRSGGAFF. The CDR3, as DNA: TGCAGCGTTGATCGGAGGTCCGGGGGAGCTTTCTTT. Using reference TRBV29-1 and TRBJ1-1 for the parts outside the CDR3, the full variable domain is SAVISQKPSRDICQRGTSLTIQCQVDSQVTMMFWYRQQPGQSLTLIATANQGSEATYESGFVIDKFPISRPNLTFSTLTVSNMSPEDSSIYLCSVDRRSGGAFFGQGTRLTVV.

The V gene is TRBV7-2, the J gene TRBJ2-2, with 7 positions matching TRBD2. V was pared by 3 bases and J by 7 bases, with 5 bases of the junction left unmatched. There are 14 residues in the CDR3. Germline CDR1 is SGHTA and CDR2 is FQGNSA. CDR3 loop: CASSFKRENGELFF. The DNA for the CDR3 is TGTGCCAGCAGCTTCAAGCGGGAAAACGGGGAGCTGTTTTTT.

The rearrangement uses TRBV27 and TRBJ2-1; a weak D match, TRBD1 (5 bases). This CDR3 spans 12 amino acids. Trimming removed 5 bases at V and 8 bases at J, with 10 bases between. The V gene's germline CDR1 is MNHEY and CDR2 SMNVEV (reference sequence). The CDR3 reads CASSGAGYEQFF. In DNA form, the CDR3 reads TGTGCCAGCAGTGGTGCAGGGTATGAGCAGTTCTTC.

This chain connects TRBV4-2 to TRBJ2-1; D is uncertain. Looked up from germline, CDR1 is LGHNA and CDR2 is YNFKEQ. V lost 1 base to trimming and J lost 0 bases, with 13 bases between them. This CDR3 comprises 17 residues. CDR3 amino acids: CASSQGLQQSSYNEQFF. DNA of the CDR3: TGTGCCAGCAGCCAAGGCTTACAGCAGAGCTCCTACAATGAGCAGTTCTTC.

The chain uses TRBV6-5 and TRBJ2-7; D is undetermined. The V and J ends lost 5 bases and 6 bases respectively, with 2 bases between them. The V gene's germline CDR1 is MNHEY and CDR2 SVGAGI. This CDR3 has 9 residues. The CDR3 region is CASSLEQYF. As DNA, the CDR3 is TGTGCCAGCAGTCTCGAGCAGTACTTC.

This chain uses TRBV7-2 with TRBJ2-1, with 7 bases fitting TRBD2. Germline V CDR1 and CDR2: SGHTA, FQGNSA. J lost 10 bases, V lost 1 base, and 4 bases had no gene match. The CDR3 length is 13 residues. As DNA, the CDR3 is TGTGCCAGCAGCTTAGGTTGGGGGGGAGAGCAGTTCTTC. Its translation: CASSLGWGGEQFF.